This entry lists 19 T cell receptor beta chains sequenced from one sample in a study of blood T cell repertoires in COVID-19. Produced via immunoSEQ multiplex PCR; TCRdb's table is partial and in-frame only. The sample lists 90,000 to 120,000 clones; around 88% were seen once. Sequenced material: peripheral blood. The origin of the receptors is a man aged 45 to 65 with active or convalescent COVID-19.

The chain recombines TRBV7-2 with TRBJ2-2; 8 bases fit TRBD1. Germline assignment: CDR1 SGHTA and CDR2 FQGNSA. V trimming: 5 bases; J trimming: 5 bases; junction bases outside the gene matches: 7. The CDR3 covers 15 residues. In DNA form, the CDR3 reads TGTGCCAGCAGCCCTTGGACAGGGAGGACCGGGGAGCTGTTTTTT. It encodes CASSPWTGRTGELFF.

This clone was observed a handful of times. The chain carries TRBV2 and TRBJ1-5; 7 nucleotides match TRBD1. CDR1 and CDR2 from the germline V gene are SNHLY and FYNNEI. The CDR3 totals 14 residues. V trimming: 7 bases; J trimming: 7 bases; junction bases outside the gene matches: 10. CDR3 sequence (DNA): TGTGCCAGCAACCCGACAGGGCCCGGCCAGCCCCAGCATTTT. Its translation: CASNPTGPGQPQHF.

The J gene is TRBJ1-2, the V gene TRBV28, with 7 bases that match TRBD1. The junction had 6 bases not matched to a gene; V was cut back by 7 bases and J by 7 bases. The CDR3 extends over 12 amino acids. CDR1 and CDR2 from the germline V gene are MDHEN and SYDVKM. The CDR3 region is CASMRGQSGYTF. DNA of the CDR3: TGTGCCAGCATGAGGGGGCAGTCTGGCTACACCTTC.

The rearrangement joins TRBV7-9 to TRBJ2-7; TRBD1 matches 7 bases. Germline V gives CDR1 SEHNR, CDR2 FQNEAQ (reference sequence). The J segment lost 5 bases and the V segment lost 5 bases, leaving 9 bases of the junction unmatched. CDR3 length equals 14 residues. The CDR3 DNA reads TGTGCCAGCAGCCCGGACAACGACAGGGACGAGCAGTACTTC. This codes for CASSPDNDRDEQYF.

The V gene is TRBV7-9, the J gene TRBJ2-3, with TRBD2 matching over 7 bases. CDR3 length: 19 amino acids. Germline CDR1 reads SEHNR; CDR2 reads FQNEAQ (reference sequence). Losses at the gene ends were 1 base for V and 2 bases for J; bases not matched to a gene: 15. The CDR3 sequence is CASSLGTLKVGGITDTQYF. The CDR3 nucleotides read TGTGCCAGCAGCTTAGGAACCCTTAAAGTGGGAGGGATCACAGATACGCAGTATTTT.

The rearrangement links TRBV10-3 to TRBJ2-3, with D unclear. The CDR3 extends over 12 amino acids. The V end was cut by 2 bases, the J end by 6 bases, with 6 bases between. CDR1 is ENHRY, CDR2 SYGVKD, per germline. CDR3 sequence (DNA): TGTGCCATCAGTGAGGCCCAGGATACGCAGTATTTT. Translated: CAISEAQDTQYF.

This chain joins TRBV6-4 and TRBJ2-6; 11 bases fit TRBD2. The junction had 18 bases not matched to a gene; V was cut back by 2 bases and J by 0 bases. Germline loops: CDR1 MRHNA, CDR2 SNTAGT. The CDR3 has 23 residues. CDR3 in DNA: TGTGCCAGCAGTGACCCGACATGTCCGGGACTAGCGGCCGCCTTCTCTGGGGCCAACGTCCTGACTTTC. Encoded protein: CASSDPTCPGLAAAFSGANVLTF.

The rearrangement links TRBV25-1 to TRBJ1-3, with D possibly matching TRBD1 (5 bases). The CDR3 sequence is 15 residues long. Germline CDR1 reads MGHDK; CDR2 reads SYGVNS. V lost 2 bases to trimming and J lost 0 bases, with 8 bases between them. The CDR3 reads CASSELDSSGNTIYF. DNA of the CDR3: TGTGCCAGCAGTGAACTAGACAGCTCTGGAAACACCATATATTTT.

The V call is TRBV6-5, the J call TRBJ2-2; 7 positions agree with TRBD1. This CDR3 has 14 residues. Per germline, CDR1 MNHEY and CDR2 SVGAGI. J was trimmed by 4 bases and V by 8 bases; bases with no gene match: 7. CDR3 nucleotide sequence: TGTGCCAGCTTCCGGGACAGAAGCACCGGGGAGCTGTTTTTT. Protein: CASFRDRSTGELFF.

The chain has TRBV6-2 or TRBV6-3 and TRBJ2-6, with 7 bases lining up with TRBD2. This CDR3 region has 15 residues. Per the germline V gene, CDR1 is MNHEY and CDR2 is SVGEGT. Trimming removed 4 bases from V and 4 bases from J; junction bases left unmatched: 4. CDR3: CASSLSGAGANVLTF. In DNA form, the CDR3 reads TGTGCCAGCAGTTTGAGCGGGGCCGGGGCCAACGTCCTGACTTTC.

This clone was counted once. V gene TRBV7-9 combines with J gene TRBJ2-3; D is possibly TRBD2 (6 bases). This CDR3 has 15 amino acids. V lost 6 bases to trimming and J lost 0 bases, with 13 bases between them. CDR1 SEHNR and CDR2 FQNEAQ come from the germline V gene (reference sequence). The CDR3 reads CASRPPGGSTDTQYF. The CDR3 DNA sequence: TGTGCCAGCAGACCTCCCGGGGGAAGCACAGATACGCAGTATTTT.

The CDR3 region is CASSLAWGPGANVLTF. The CDR3 DNA reads as TGTGCCAGCAGCTTGGCTTGGGGGCCAGGGGCCAACGTCCTGACTTTC. The V gene is TRBV5-4, the J gene TRBJ2-6; D may be TRBD1 (6 bases). The CDR3 runs to 16 residues. CDR1 is SGHNT and CDR2 is YYREEE in the germline V gene (reference sequence). The V end lost 0 bases, the J end lost 4 bases, and 11 bases lay between the germline ends.

The chain combines TRBV4-2 with TRBJ2-3; D not certain. The CDR3 runs to 13 residues. Trimming left V 1 base short and J 4 bases short, with 6 bases between. From germline, CDR1 is LGHNA and CDR2 YNFKEQ. The CDR3 is CASSQGSPDTQYF. CDR3 DNA: TGTGCCAGCAGCCAAGGGAGCCCAGATACGCAGTATTTT.

This clone was counted between two and nine times. The J gene is TRBJ1-1, the V gene TRBV11-2, with a possible D match to TRBD1 (5 bases). Germline-derived CDR1 and CDR2 are SGHAT and FQNNGV. The CDR3 runs to 14 residues. V was clipped by 3 bases and J by 4 bases, with 12 bases between them. The CDR3 sequence is CASSFGGIGTEAFF. The DNA for the CDR3 is TGTGCCAGCAGCTTCGGGGGTATCGGCACTGAAGCTTTCTTT.

The CDR3 region has the DNA TGCGCCAGCAGCTGGAGTCGGAGCCCGGACACAGATACGCAGTATTTT. Encoded protein: CASSWSRSPDTDTQYF. The rearrangement links TRBV5-1 to TRBJ2-3; no definite D call. The CDR3 runs 16 residues. Trimming removed 3 bases from V and 2 bases from J, with 16 bases in between. Germline V gene data show CDR1 as SGHRS and CDR2 as YFSETQ.

The V and J genes are TRBV29-1 and TRBJ1-1; maybe TRBD1 (6 bases). The CDR3 has 12 amino acids. The germline CDR1 and CDR2 sequences are SQVTM and ANQGSEA. Trimming removed 7 bases from V and 2 bases from J, with 11 bases in between. CDR3 DNA: TGCAGCGCTAGGGGGATTAACACTGAAGCTTTCTTT. Translated: CSARGINTEAFF.

The V gene is TRBV4-1, the J gene TRBJ2-1, with D perhaps TRBD1 (6 bases). Germline CDR1 MGHRA, CDR2 YSYEKL. The germline V and J ends were trimmed by 1 base and 6 bases, with 10 bases remaining between them. The CDR3 runs 14 residues. In DNA, the CDR3 is TGCGCCAGCAGCCAAGTGACAGGAGGCAATGAGCAGTTCTTC. The encoded protein is CASSQVTGGNEQFF.

The chain uses TRBV19 and TRBJ1-1, with unresolved D. The V end lost 5 bases, the J end lost 1 base, and 14 bases lay between the germline ends. Germline values: CDR1 LNHDA, CDR2 SQIVND (reference sequence). The CDR3 spans 15 residues. For the CDR3, the DNA is TGTGCCAGTAGTTCTTACTCAACAGAGAACACTGAAGCTTTCTTT. Protein product: CASSSYSTENTEAFF.

The chain combines TRBV5-4 with TRBJ2-2, with 9 bases that match TRBD1. V lost 7 bases, J lost 7 bases, and 11 bases stayed unmatched. Germline-derived CDR1 and CDR2 are SGHNT and YYREEE (reference sequence). This CDR3 is 15 amino acids long. CDR3 protein: CASGTRTGVDGELFF. The DNA for the CDR3 is TGTGCCAGCGGGACCCGGACAGGGGTGGACGGGGAGCTGTTTTTT. The whole variable domain, filled in from reference TRBV5-4 and TRBJ2-2, reads ETGVTQSPTHLIKTRGQQVTLRCSSQSGHNTVSWYQQALGQGPQFIFQYYREEENGRGNFPPRFSGLQFPNYSSELNVNALELDDSALYLCASGTRTGVDGELFFGEGSRLTVL.